Listed here are 4 T cell receptor beta chains from one sample, sequenced in a study of T cells in Graves' hyperthyroidism and ophthalmopathy. Amplified TCR beta CDR3 regions came from RNA transcripts. First-round RT-PCR targeting the TCR CDR3 was performed with the HTBI primer set. TCRdb re-analysed the multiplex PCR reads in MiXCR, keeping a single row per CDR3 protein. The table lists roughly 110,000 distinct CDR3 sequences, roughly 15% of them singletons. Sequenced material: blood. The receptors shown here come from a woman between 50 and 59 years old with Graves' hyperthyroidism.

This clonotype was counted many times. The chain has TRBV7-6 and TRBJ2-1; D call uncertain. The CDR3 covers 14 residues. CDR1 and CDR2 (germline): SGHVS, FNYEAQ. The V end lost 1 base, the J end lost 8 bases, and 12 bases lay between the germline ends. In DNA form, the CDR3 reads TGTGCCAGCAGCTTAGGACCCAGAACGGATGAGCAGTTCTTC. Amino acids: CASSLGPRTDEQFF.

In this sample, this clonotype turned up many times. V usage is TRBV12-3 or TRBV12-4 and J usage is TRBJ2-1, with TRBD1 identical over 9 bases. V lost 6 bases to trimming and J lost 4 bases; unmatched junction nucleotides: 13. The CDR3 runs 17 residues. CDR3 bases: TGTGCCAGCAGCCGCCTATCAGGGACAGGGTCTTACAATGAGCAGTTCTTC. Protein sequence: CASSRLSGTGSYNEQFF.

This clonotype showed up many times. This chain uses TRBV15 with TRBJ1-4; D call uncertain. Trimming shortened V by 3 bases and J by 7 bases, and 12 bases separated the two germline ends. CDR3 length: 14 amino acids. The germline CDR1 and CDR2 sequences are LNHNV and YYDKDF (reference sequence). Here the CDR3 reads CATSRIGVSEKLFF. The CDR3 bases are TGTGCCACCAGCAGGATTGGGGTATCTGAAAAACTGTTTTTT.

This clonotype came up many times. The chain is built from TRBV5-1 and TRBJ2-1; a possible D gene is TRBD2 (6 bases). CDR1 and CDR2 (germline): SGHRS, YFSETQ. There are 14 residues in the CDR3. V gave up 4 bases and J gave up 8 bases, with 16 bases separating them. The CDR3, as DNA: TGCGCCAGCAGCCGAGATATGGGAGGAGATGAGCAGTTCTTC. It specifies CASSRDMGGDEQFF.